Presented here are 12 T cell receptor beta chains from one specimen sequenced in a study of blood T cell repertoires in COVID-19. Assay used: immunoSEQ multiplex PCR; TCRdb lists only in-frame clones, some missing. This sample has approximately 120,000 clones; approximately 85% occur once, and the top ten carry 3.2%. Specimen: peripheral blood. These receptors came from a woman of 80 years or more with COVID-19, enrolled during active disease.

This chain links TRBV19 with TRBJ1-1, with D unresolved. The V end lost 4 bases, the J end lost 4 bases, and 13 bases lay between the germline ends. The CDR3 is 14 residues long. The V gene's germline CDR1 is LNHDA and CDR2 SQIVND (reference sequence). CDR3 in DNA: TGTGCCAGTAGTACCCTTCAGACTATCACTGAAGCTTTCTTT. As protein: CASSTLQTITEAFF.

In its sample, this clone was seen a few times. The chain uses TRBV7-3 and TRBJ2-1, with D possibly matching TRBD1 (7 bases). V lost 3 bases and J lost 3, with 12 bases in between. The CDR3 length is 15 residues. Germline V gene sequence: CDR1 SGHTA, CDR2 FQGTGA. CDR3 coding DNA: TGTGCCAGCAGCTTCCAGGGGGGCTACTACAATGAGCAGTTCTTC. Translation: CASSFQGGYYNEQFF.

This clone occurred a few times. The chain employs TRBV6-2 or TRBV6-3 and TRBJ2-3, with 10 bases fitting TRBD1. Germline V gene data show CDR1 as MNHEY and CDR2 as SVGEGT. Trimming at V came to 5 bases and at J to 3 bases, leaving 2 bases not matched to a gene. This CDR3 has 14 residues. CDR3 DNA sequence: TGTGCCAGCAGTGAGGACAGGGGGACAGATACGCAGTATTTT. Translating it yields CASSEDRGTDTQYF.

This chain joins TRBV9 and TRBJ2-3, with D tentatively TRBD2 (6 bases). Germline CDR1 and CDR2: SGDLS and YYNGEE. The CDR3 totals 16 residues. V dropped 0 bases and J dropped 5 bases, with 16 bases sitting between them. The CDR3 region has the DNA TGTGCCAGCAGCGTAGCTATGGGGGGAGTTGGAGATACGCAGTATTTT. This gives the protein CASSVAMGGVGDTQYF.

CDR3 sequence (DNA): TGTGCCAGCAGCCCCGCCCGGACAGGAAAACTGTTTTTT. It translates to CASSPARTGKLFF. The chain is built from TRBV5-6 and TRBJ1-4; 7 nucleotides agree with TRBD1. With 4 bases clipped from V and 10 bases from J, the junction kept 7 bases outside the gene matches. The germline CDR1 and CDR2 sequences are SGHDT and YYEEEE. The CDR3 is 13 residues long.

This chain links TRBV5-6 with TRBJ1-2, with D possibly being TRBD1 (5 bases). This CDR3 spans 13 amino acids. Germline V gene data show CDR1 as SGHDT and CDR2 as YYEEEE. With 4 bases removed from V and 6 bases from J, the gap between germline ends came to 13 bases. The CDR3: CASSRGAGDGYTF. The DNA of the CDR3 is TGTGCCAGCAGCCGAGGGGCGGGAGATGGCTACACCTTC.

The chain carries TRBV5-6 and TRBJ2-5; D uncertain. The length of the CDR3 is 13 residues. Germline-derived CDR1 and CDR2 are SGHDT and YYEEEE. V lost 2 bases, J lost 7 bases, and 12 bases lay in between. CDR3 nucleotides: TGTGCCAGCAGCTTTGCGGTTCTGGGGACCCAGTACTTC. Translation: CASSFAVLGTQYF.

The chain couples TRBV7-2 to TRBJ2-7; TRBD2 might be the D (5 bases). The CDR3 has 13 amino acids. V gave up 5 bases and J gave up 0 bases, with 8 bases separating them. From germline, CDR1 is SGHTA and CDR2 FQGNSA. CDR3 nucleotides: TGTGCCAGCAGCAGCCGGGACTCCTACGAGCAGTACTTC. It specifies CASSSRDSYEQYF.

CDR3 residues: CASSLAQGSSYEQYF. The CDR3 nucleotides are TGTGCCAGCAGCTTGGCACAGGGGAGCTCCTACGAGCAGTACTTC. The chain carries TRBV5-6 and TRBJ2-7; 7 bases fit TRBD1. V dropped 0 bases and J dropped 0; count of bases not matched to a gene: 3. The germline V gene encodes CDR1 SGHDT and CDR2 YYEEEE. The CDR3 runs 15 residues.

The chain combines TRBV9 with TRBJ2-5; TRBD1 matches 9 bases. CDR1 and CDR2 from the germline V gene are SGDLS and YYNGEE. The V gene end was trimmed by 0 bases and the J gene end by 5 bases; junction bases not matched to a gene: 5. CDR3 length equals 15 residues. The CDR3 region has the DNA TGTGCCAGCAGCGTAGGAGGGACAGGGATCGAGACCCAGTACTTC. It encodes CASSVGGTGIETQYF.

This clone showed up just once. J is TRBJ2-7 and V is TRBV7-8, with 12 bases fitting TRBD2. CDR1 and CDR2 from the germline V gene are SGHVS and FQNEAQ. The V and J ends lost 6 bases and 0 bases, in that order; junction bases with no gene match: 6. The CDR3 extends over 16 amino acids. As DNA, the CDR3 is TGTGCCAGCAGGCGGACTAGCGGGACGAACTCCTACGAGCAGTACTTC. Translating gives CASRRTSGTNSYEQYF. Filled out from reference TRBV7-8 and TRBJ2-7, the complete variable domain reads GAGVSQSPRYKVAKRGQDVALRCDPISGHVSLFWYQQALGQGPEFLTYFQNEAQLDKSGLPSDRFFAERPEGSVSTLKIQRTQQEDSAVYLCASRRTSGTNSYEQYFGPGTRLTVT.

The CDR3 here is CASSLGGITEAFF. The CDR3 DNA is TGTGCCAGCAGCTTAGGGGGGATTACTGAAGCTTTCTTT. This sequence joins TRBV7-3 and TRBJ1-1, with D maybe TRBD1 (5 bases). Per germline, CDR1 SGHTA and CDR2 FQGTGA. Trimming pared 2 bases from V and 5 bases from J, leaving 9 bases between. CDR3 size: 13 residues. The variable domain in full, with the rest retrieved from reference TRBV7-3 and TRBJ1-1, is GAGVSQTPSNKVTEKGKYVELRCDPISGHTALYWYRQSLGQGPEFLIYFQGTGAADDSGLPNDRFFAVRPEGSVSTLKIQRTERGDSAVYLCASSLGGITEAFFGQGTRLTVV.